The 24 T cell receptor beta chains reported below all come from one sample, sequenced in a study of blood T cell repertoires in COVID-19. Libraries were prepared by immunoSEQ multiplex PCR; TCRdb keeps only in-frame clonotypes and omits some of them. The sample carries roughly 410,000 clones, about 91% recorded once. Sequencing used peripheral blood. Receptors were obtained from a woman aged 35 to 49 with COVID-19, enrolled during active disease.

The chain employs TRBV6-1 and TRBJ1-5; D gene ambiguous. This CDR3 contains 14 residues. CDR1 is MNHNS, CDR2 SASEGT, per germline. Trimming cost V 1 base and J 2 bases, with 6 bases left between them. CDR3 bases: TGTGCCAGCAGTGAAGGAGGAGGCAATCAGCCCCAGCATTTT. Residues: CASSEGGGNQPQHF.

This chain joins TRBV28 and TRBJ1-2, with D maybe TRBD1 (5 bases). The germline V gene encodes CDR1 MDHEN and CDR2 SYDVKM. This CDR3 is built from 16 residues. Trimming shortened V by 5 bases and J by 4 bases, and 20 bases separated the two germline ends. The CDR3 is CASSPTGRSGVYGYTF. The CDR3 nucleotides read TGTGCCAGCAGTCCGACGGGGCGCAGCGGGGTCTATGGCTACACCTTC.

Here the CDR3 DNA reads TGTGCCAGCAGTTACCCCCCAGGGGGTGTCTCCGAGCAGTACTTC. Amino acids: CASSYPPGGVSEQYF. V and J are TRBV6-6 and TRBJ2-7, with 7 bases identical to TRBD1. The CDR3 consists of 15 residues. The V segment lost 2 bases and the J segment 6 bases; nucleotides outside the gene matches: 10. Germline lookup yields CDR1 MNHNY and CDR2 SVGAGI (reference sequence).

The chain is built from TRBV27 and TRBJ1-5; TRBD1 aligns across 7 bases. The CDR3 extends over 15 amino acids. Germline V gene data show CDR1 as MNHEY and CDR2 as SMNVEV (reference sequence). The trim removed 6 bases at V and 2 bases at J, leaving 7 bases unmatched. The CDR3, as DNA: TGTGCCAGCAGCCCCGACAGGGAGGGCAATCAGCCCCAGCATTTT. It is translated as CASSPDREGNQPQHF.

The CDR3 DNA sequence: TGCAGCTTTTCATGGGGGGAAGCTGAAGCTTTCTTT. As protein: CSFSWGEAEAFF. The chain recombines TRBV29-1 with TRBJ1-1; TRBD1 might be the D (5 bases). Per germline, CDR1 SQVTM and CDR2 ANQGSEA. Trimming removed 8 bases at V and 6 bases at J, with 16 bases between. CDR3 size: 12 residues.

The chain has TRBV29-1 and TRBJ2-5; no clear D gene. Germline loops: CDR1 SQVTM, CDR2 ANQGSEA. This CDR3 spans 14 amino acids. Trimming took 0 bases from V and 3 from J, leaving 11 bases between them. The CDR3 reads CSVEDHNSKETQYF. CDR3 in DNA: TGCAGCGTTGAAGATCACAACAGCAAAGAGACCCAGTACTTC.

CDR3 sequence reads: CASSDMRVEQYTGELFF. Here the CDR3 DNA reads TGTGCCAGCAGTGATATGAGGGTAGAACAGTACACCGGGGAGCTGTTTTTT. This chain links TRBV25-1 with TRBJ2-2, with TRBD2 as a possible D gene (5 bases). Germline lookup yields CDR1 MGHDK and CDR2 SYGVNS. The CDR3 is 17 amino acids. With 3 bases removed from V and 3 bases from J, the gap between germline ends came to 17 bases.

This chain connects TRBV28 to TRBJ2-2; D is perhaps TRBD2 (5 bases). Germline CDR1 is MDHEN and CDR2 is SYDVKM. There are 14 residues in the CDR3. Trimming pared 3 bases from V and 5 bases from J, leaving 10 bases between. The CDR3 region is CASSFVGDTGELFF. In DNA form, the CDR3 reads TGTGCCAGCAGTTTCGTGGGAGATACCGGGGAGCTGTTTTTT.

Judged by abundance, this clone is medium-sized. The J gene is TRBJ2-2, the V gene TRBV9, with D possibly TRBD1 on 5 matching bases. This CDR3 contains 15 residues. CDR1 and CDR2 (germline): SGDLS, YYNGEE. V lost 0 bases and J lost 5, with 11 bases in between. CDR3 residues: CASSVAQGGTGELFF. As DNA, the CDR3 is TGTGCCAGCAGCGTAGCTCAGGGCGGAACCGGGGAGCTGTTTTTT.

The chain is built from TRBV7-9 and TRBJ1-1; 7 bases map to TRBD1. Looked up from germline, CDR1 is SEHNR and CDR2 is FQNEAQ (reference sequence). This CDR3 has 14 amino acids. The trim removed 8 bases at V and 5 bases at J, leaving 11 bases unmatched. The CDR3 DNA reads as TGTGCCAGCGTCCCGCTGACAGGGAATACTGAAGCTTTCTTT. Encoded protein: CASVPLTGNTEAFF.

The chain couples TRBV2 to TRBJ1-2; 7 positions match TRBD1. Germline values: CDR1 SNHLY, CDR2 FYNNEI. V was clipped by 11 bases and J by 6 bases; unmatched bases: 9. This CDR3 spans 12 amino acids. CDR3 in DNA: TGTGCCGGCAAAACAGGGGAAGATGGCTACACCTTC. Translating it yields CAGKTGEDGYTF.

The chain combines TRBV15 with TRBJ1-1; TRBD1 matches at 7 bases. CDR1 and CDR2 from the germline V gene are LNHNV and YYDKDF (reference sequence). The length of the CDR3 is 15 residues. V lost 2 bases to trimming and J lost 0 bases; unmatched junction nucleotides: 3. CDR3 amino acids: CATSRPGQMNTEAFF. The CDR3, as DNA: TGTGCCACCAGCAGACCGGGACAGATGAACACTGAAGCTTTCTTT.

This chain links TRBV19 with TRBJ2-1, with TRBD2 identical over 8 bases. J lost 8 bases, V lost 6 bases, and 3 bases had no gene match. The CDR3 length is 12 residues. Looked up from germline, CDR1 is LNHDA and CDR2 is SQIVND (reference sequence). In nucleotides, the CDR3 is TGTGCCAGTAGCGGGGGGGCGTATGAGCAGTTCTTC. Residues: CASSGGAYEQFF.

The gene calls are TRBV7-8 and TRBJ2-1; TRBD2 matches 8 bases. The V gene's germline CDR1 is SGHVS and CDR2 FQNEAQ. The CDR3 sequence is 15 residues long. Trimming cost V 2 bases and J 6 bases; bases outside gene matches: 6. CDR3 amino acids: CASSLLRGAGNEQFF. The CDR3 coding sequence is TGTGCCAGCAGCTTATTGCGGGGGGCCGGCAATGAGCAGTTCTTC.

The chain combines TRBV9 with TRBJ2-5; TRBD1 matches 8 bases. The CDR3 runs to 16 residues. Germline V gene data show CDR1 as SGDLS and CDR2 as YYNGEE. V lost 4 bases, J lost 5 bases, and 13 bases stayed unmatched. The CDR3 sequence is CASSNPQGALWETQYF. Written as DNA, the CDR3 is TGTGCCAGCAGCAATCCGCAGGGGGCGCTTTGGGAGACCCAGTACTTC.

The chain couples TRBV19 to TRBJ1-6; perhaps TRBD1 as D (6 bases). Germline V gene data show CDR1 as LNHDA and CDR2 as SQIVND (reference sequence). V was shortened by 1 base and J by 8 bases, with 12 bases between the two germline ends. CDR3 size: 15 residues. This chain's CDR3 is CASSIGQALDSPLHF. CDR3 bases: TGTGCCAGTAGTATAGGACAGGCACTTGATTCACCCCTCCACTTT.

J is TRBJ1-1 and V is TRBV27; 11 bases align to TRBD1. J gave up 3 bases and V 4 bases, and 4 bases lay outside the gene matches. This CDR3 is built from 15 residues. Germline CDR1 reads MNHEY; CDR2 reads SMNVEV (reference sequence). CDR3 in DNA: TGTGCCAGCAGTTCTCGGACAGGGGGCTACACTGAAGCTTTCTTT. Encoded protein: CASSSRTGGYTEAFF.

Comment on this clone: At one of its ends the junction is not consistent with the germline gene, which may arise from a read error. The V and J genes are TRBV11-2 and TRBJ1-1; perhaps TRBD1 as D (6 bases). The CDR3 totals 13 residues. Germline assignment: CDR1 SGHAT and CDR2 FQNNGV. The CDR3 nucleotides read TGTGCCAGCAGTTTAGGACAGATCACTGAAGCTTTCTTT. Translation gives CASSLGQITEAFF.

This clone was recorded once. V and J are TRBV19 and TRBJ1-4, with 9 bases that match TRBD1. The CDR3 sequence is 16 residues long. V lost 7 bases, J lost 5 bases, and 11 bases stayed unmatched. Germline V gene lookup returns CDR1 LNHDA and CDR2 SQIVND (reference sequence). CDR3 in DNA: TGTGCCAGTACTCCGGGACAGGGCATAGGCAATGAAAAACTGTTTTTT. Protein: CASTPGQGIGNEKLFF.

This chain connects TRBV6-4 to TRBJ1-1; the D gene is possibly TRBD1 (6 bases). V lost 4 bases and J lost 2, with 8 bases in between. The CDR3 length is 13 residues. Germline V gene lookup returns CDR1 MRHNA and CDR2 SNTAGT. CDR3: CASSATGNTEAFF. In DNA form, the CDR3 reads TGTGCCAGCAGTGCGACAGGTAACACTGAAGCTTTCTTT.

The V and J genes are TRBV28 and TRBJ1-3, with D unresolved. Germline V gene data show CDR1 as MDHEN and CDR2 as SYDVKM. V was shortened by 5 bases and J by 0 bases, with 14 bases between the two germline ends. This CDR3 has 16 residues. The CDR3 sequence: CASSPTDLFSGNTIYF. The CDR3 region has the DNA TGTGCCAGCAGTCCCACAGACCTATTCTCTGGAAACACCATATATTTT. Full variable domain (remainder filled in from reference TRBV28 and TRBJ1-3): DVKVTQSSRYLVKRTGEKVFLECVQDMDHENMFWYRQDPGLGLRLIYFSYDVKMKEKGDIPEGYSVSREKKERFSLILESASTNQTSMYLCASSPTDLFSGNTIYFGEGSWLTVV.

This chain links TRBV27 with TRBJ2-5, with D perhaps TRBD1 (6 bases). The CDR3 contains 15 residues. The V end lost 1 base, the J end lost 7 bases, and 16 bases lay between the germline ends. Germline-derived CDR1 and CDR2 are MNHEY and SMNVEV (reference sequence). CDR3 DNA: TGTGCCAGCAGTTTATATAATACAGGGTCGGCGACCCAGTACTTC. Residues: CASSLYNTGSATQYF.

The chain is built from TRBV4-2 and TRBJ2-5; 8 positions match TRBD2. This CDR3 contains 15 residues. The V gene's germline CDR1 is LGHNA and CDR2 YNFKEQ. With 0 bases clipped from V and 5 bases from J, the junction kept 5 bases outside the gene matches. CDR3 protein: CASSQDGGAGETQYF. DNA of the CDR3: TGTGCCAGCAGCCAAGACGGGGGGGCCGGGGAGACCCAGTACTTC.

The chain combines TRBV7-2 with TRBJ1-1, with 7 bases matching TRBD1. CDR3 length equals 14 residues. J was trimmed by 1 base and V by 5 bases; bases with no gene match: 4. Germline CDR1 is SGHTA and CDR2 is FQGNSA. CDR3 nucleotide sequence: TGTGCCAGCAGCGCGTGGACAGGGAACACTGAAGCTTTCTTT. The encoded protein is CASSAWTGNTEAFF.